The 20 T cell receptor beta chains below were found in one sample sequenced in a study of cytomegalovirus exposure and HLA in healthy donors. Researchers ran the PCR with 60 Vbeta and 13 Jbeta primers. TCRdb's copy holds only in-frame clones and misses some; the assay was immunoSEQ multiplex PCR. The sample includes roughly 160,000 clones, around 75% seen only once; the top ten take approximately 2.4%. Sequencing input: PBMCs. These receptor sequences come from a male donor in good health and CMV-seronegative.

The V call is TRBV4-3, the J call TRBJ2-2; 9 bases agree with TRBD2. This CDR3 has 17 amino acids. Germline trimming cut 3 bases from V and 3 bases from J; bases unmatched to any gene: 8. Germline CDR1 reads LGHNA; CDR2 reads YSLEER. CDR3 nucleotides: TGCGCCAGCAGCCATAGAGCGGGGGGACTCTACACCGGGGAGCTGTTTTTT. This encodes CASSHRAGGLYTGELFF.

The V and J genes are TRBV9 and TRBJ2-7; unclear D gene. Per germline, CDR1 SGDLS and CDR2 YYNGEE. Trimming shortened V by 4 bases and J by 1 base, and 15 bases separated the two germline ends. This CDR3 comprises 15 residues. The CDR3, as DNA: TGTGCCAGCAGCCCGCCGGAAGGAGCTTCCTACGAGCAGTACTTC. Residues: CASSPPEGASYEQYF.

V is TRBV10-3 and J is TRBJ1-1, with a possible D match to TRBD1 (6 bases). The V gene's germline CDR1 is ENHRY and CDR2 SYGVKD. CDR3 length: 14 amino acids. V gave up 4 bases and J gave up 7 bases, with 16 bases separating them. This CDR3 is CAISALRGGLEAFF. For the CDR3, the DNA is TGTGCCATCAGTGCGTTGCGGGGGGGGCTTGAAGCTTTCTTT.

The chain carries TRBV18 and TRBJ2-1; 8 bases are shared with TRBD2. Trimming at V came to 3 bases and at J to 5 bases, leaving 6 bases not matched to a gene. This CDR3 region has 15 residues. Germline CDR1 and CDR2: KGHSH and LQKENI. The CDR3 reads CASSPRGSGDNEQFF. The CDR3 coding sequence is TGTGCCAGCTCACCCCGAGGTAGCGGGGACAATGAGCAGTTCTTC.

The DNA for the CDR3 is TGTGCCAGTAGTATCCCCAGGACAGCGGGGCGCACTGAAGCTTTCTTT. Its protein product is CASSIPRTAGRTEAFF. The chain combines TRBV19 with TRBJ1-1; a weak D match, TRBD1 (6 bases). The CDR3 totals 16 residues. Per the germline V gene, CDR1 is LNHDA and CDR2 is SQIVND (reference sequence). V gave up 3 bases and J gave up 4 bases, with 18 bases separating them. The complete variable domain, with remaining parts taken from reference TRBV19 and TRBJ1-1, reads DGGITQSPKYLFRKEGQNVTLSCEQNLNHDAMYWYRQDPGQGLRLIYYSQIVNDFQKGDIAEGYSVSREKKESFPLTVTSAQKNPTAFYLCASSIPRTAGRTEAFFGQGTRLTVV.

The sample holds a few counts of this clone. This sequence joins TRBV5-1 and TRBJ2-7, with 11 bases identical to TRBD1. The CDR3 sequence is 14 residues long. Germline V lookup: CDR1 SGHRS, CDR2 YFSETQ. The trim removed 7 bases at V and 7 bases at J, leaving 10 bases unmatched. The CDR3 DNA sequence: TGCGCCAGCGCCGGACAGGGGGCCGTCCTGGAGCAGTACTTC. Translating it yields CASAGQGAVLEQYF.

The sample holds a few counts of this clone. The chain has TRBV20-1 and TRBJ1-2, with unresolved D. The germline V and J ends were trimmed by 4 bases and 7 bases, with 10 bases remaining between them. This CDR3 has 11 amino acids. Germline-derived CDR1 and CDR2 are DFQATT and SNEGSKA (reference sequence). The CDR3, as DNA: TGCAGTGCTACAGTTATTGGTGGCTACACCTTC. The encoded protein is CSATVIGGYTF.

This chain connects TRBV5-1 to TRBJ2-5, with a weak D call TRBD1 (6 bases). The V and J ends lost 0 bases and 0 bases respectively, with 18 bases between them. Germline CDR1 and CDR2: SGHRS and YFSETQ. The CDR3 has 18 residues. The CDR3 DNA sequence: TGCGCCAGCAGCTTGGGTTCTCGCGCAGGGGAGTACCAAGAGACCCAGTACTTC. The encoded protein is CASSLGSRAGEYQETQYF.

This clone was recorded only once. The chain combines TRBV5-1 with TRBJ1-1; 10 bases are shared with TRBD1. The CDR3 spans 15 residues. V was pared by 3 bases and J by 1 base, with 3 bases of the junction left unmatched. Per the germline V gene, CDR1 is SGHRS and CDR2 is YFSETQ. The CDR3 DNA sequence: TGCGCCAGCAGCTGGGGGACAGGGGAGAACACTGAAGCTTTCTTT. This translates into CASSWGTGENTEAFF. Full variable domain (outside the CDR3, taken from reference TRBV5-1 and TRBJ1-1): KAGVTQTPRYLIKTRGQQVTLSCSPISGHRSVSWYQQTPGQGLQFLFEYFSETQRNKGNFPGRFSGRQFSNSRSEMNVSTLELGDSALYLCASSWGTGENTEAFFGQGTRLTVV.

The CDR3 DNA follows: TGTGCCAGCAGGAACAGGGGGCGCAATCAGCCCCAGCATTTT. Protein product: CASRNRGRNQPQHF. The rearrangement links TRBV27 to TRBJ1-5; 9 bases line up with TRBD1. CDR1 and CDR2 (germline): MNHEY, SMNVEV (reference sequence). Trimming cost V 6 bases and J 2 bases; bases outside gene matches: 2. The CDR3 sequence is 14 residues long.

This clone has a handful of counts. The rearrangement links TRBV30 to TRBJ1-2; TRBD1 might be the D (6 bases). The V end lost 8 bases, the J end lost 2 bases, and 12 bases lay between the germline ends. This CDR3 comprises 12 residues. Germline V lookup: CDR1 GTSNPN, CDR2 SVGIG (reference sequence). Here the CDR3 reads CARDNRNYGYTF. The CDR3, as DNA: TGTGCCAGGGACAATCGGAACTATGGCTACACCTTC.

The rearrangement joins TRBV5-4 to TRBJ1-1; 8 bases are a match to TRBD1. V shed 4 bases, J shed 5 bases, and the junction held 4 bases outside the gene matches. The CDR3 is 13 residues long. CDR1 is SGHNT and CDR2 is YYREEE in the germline V gene (reference sequence). The CDR3: CASSQGARTEAFF. As DNA, the CDR3 is TGTGCCAGCAGCCAGGGGGCTCGGACTGAAGCTTTCTTT. The full variable domain, completed using reference TRBV5-4 and TRBJ1-1, is ETGVTQSPTHLIKTRGQQVTLRCSSQSGHNTVSWYQQALGQGPQFIFQYYREEENGRGNFPPRFSGLQFPNYSSELNVNALELDDSALYLCASSQGARTEAFFGQGTRLTVV.

The chain has TRBV10-3 and TRBJ1-2; tentative D call: TRBD1 (5 bases). This CDR3 comprises 16 residues. V was pared by 7 bases and J by 7 bases, with 25 bases between. Germline CDR1 and CDR2: ENHRY and SYGVKD. The CDR3 is CAIKFTGDLEGGGYTF. Here the CDR3 DNA reads TGTGCCATCAAGTTCACCGGGGACCTGGAGGGTGGTGGCTACACCTTC.

The chain has TRBV4-1 and TRBJ2-6; 7 positions agree with TRBD1. This CDR3 is 17 amino acids long. J was trimmed by 0 bases and V by 4 bases; bases with no gene match: 6. Germline CDR1 MGHRA, CDR2 YSYEKL. The CDR3 DNA reads as TGCGCCAGCAGCCGCGGACAGGCGACCTCTGGGGCCAACGTCCTGACTTTC. Protein: CASSRGQATSGANVLTF.

V is TRBV6-5 and J is TRBJ2-5, with a weak D call TRBD1 (5 bases). Germline CDR1 MNHEY, CDR2 SVGAGI. Trimming stripped 6 bases from V and 5 bases from J, with 13 bases between. The CDR3 sequence is 13 residues long. CDR3 nucleotides: TGTGCCAGCAGCTACAAGGGGTGGGAGACCCAGTACTTC. It translates to CASSYKGWETQYF.

The chain employs TRBV11-2 and TRBJ2-5; D not resolved. The CDR3 is 13 amino acids. Per the germline V gene, CDR1 is SGHAT and CDR2 is FQNNGV. Trimming cost V 5 bases and J 3 bases, with 10 bases left between them. CDR3 DNA: TGTGCCAGCAGCGTCGGGTTAGAAGAGACCCAGTACTTC. Translating it yields CASSVGLEETQYF.

This rearrangement joins TRBV5-1 to TRBJ1-1, with 10 bases matching TRBD1. Germline V gene lookup returns CDR1 SGHRS and CDR2 YFSETQ. V lost 4 bases, J lost 1 base, and 4 bases stayed unmatched. The length of the CDR3 is 15 residues. The chain's CDR3 is CASSPDRGGNTEAFF. In DNA, the CDR3 is TGCGCCAGCAGCCCGGACAGGGGGGGGAACACTGAAGCTTTCTTT.

The chain recombines TRBV2 with TRBJ2-3, with 7 bases that match TRBD1. V was clipped by 6 bases and J by 3 bases; unmatched bases: 3. The germline CDR1 and CDR2 sequences are SNHLY and FYNNEI. The CDR3 covers 13 residues. CDR3 residues: CASSVQGTDTQYF. CDR3 nucleotide sequence: TGTGCCAGCAGCGTACAGGGGACAGATACGCAGTATTTT.

The J gene is TRBJ2-5, the V gene TRBV6-1; a possible D gene is TRBD1 (6 bases). Germline assignment: CDR1 MNHNS and CDR2 SASEGT. The CDR3 is 14 residues long. V was trimmed by 7 bases and J by 0 bases, leaving 12 bases between them. CDR3 bases: TGTGCCAGCAAGAGAGGACAGAACCAAGAGACCCAGTACTTC. Translated, it gives CASKRGQNQETQYF.

This clone was detected once. The CDR3 loop is CSVEEGARTGELFF. CDR3 coding DNA: TGCAGCGTTGAGGAGGGGGCCCGCACCGGGGAGCTGTTTTTT. This chain links TRBV29-1 with TRBJ2-2; weak D call: TRBD1 (7 bases). Germline CDR1 is SQVTM and CDR2 is ANQGSEA. The CDR3 sequence is 14 residues long. The V gene lost 3 bases and the J gene lost 4 bases, with 12 bases spanning the gap.